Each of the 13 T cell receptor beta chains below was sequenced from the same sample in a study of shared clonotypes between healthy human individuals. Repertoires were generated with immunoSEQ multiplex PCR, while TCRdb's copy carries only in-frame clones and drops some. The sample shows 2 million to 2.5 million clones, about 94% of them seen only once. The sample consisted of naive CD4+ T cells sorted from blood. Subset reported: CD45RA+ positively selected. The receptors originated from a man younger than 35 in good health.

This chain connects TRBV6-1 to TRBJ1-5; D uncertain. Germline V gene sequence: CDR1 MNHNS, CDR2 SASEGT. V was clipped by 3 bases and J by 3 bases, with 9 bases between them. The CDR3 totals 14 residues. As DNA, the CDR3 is TGTGCCAGCAGTGACGTTGGTGTCAATCAGCCCCAGCATTTT. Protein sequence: CASSDVGVNQPQHF.

The CDR3 coding sequence is TGTGCCAGTAGTATAGCTTTTGGACAGGGGAAGGTCGAGCAGTACTTC. This codes for CASSIAFGQGKVEQYF. The chain has TRBV19 and TRBJ2-7; 9 nucleotides align to TRBD1. Germline V gene lookup returns CDR1 LNHDA and CDR2 SQIVND (reference sequence). The junction had 10 bases not matched to a gene; V was cut back by 1 base and J by 6 bases. This CDR3 has 16 amino acids.

CDR3: CASTIYTGTGESPLHF. CDR3 nucleotide sequence: TGTGCCAGCACCATTTATACCGGGACAGGGGAGTCACCCCTCCACTTT. This chain connects TRBV28 to TRBJ1-6; 10 nucleotides line up with TRBD1. Trimming cost V 7 bases and J 10 bases; bases outside gene matches: 13. The CDR3 sequence is 16 residues long. Germline V gene data show CDR1 as MDHEN and CDR2 as SYDVKM.

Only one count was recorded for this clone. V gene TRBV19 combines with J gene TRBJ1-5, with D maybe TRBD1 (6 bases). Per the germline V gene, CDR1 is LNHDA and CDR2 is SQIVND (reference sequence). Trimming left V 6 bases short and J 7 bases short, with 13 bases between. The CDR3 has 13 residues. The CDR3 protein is CASRRDMGQPQHF. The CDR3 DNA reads TGTGCCAGTAGAAGGGACATGGGGCAGCCCCAGCATTTT.

The CDR3 sequence is CATSRDLGTSDYNEQFF. CDR3 nucleotide sequence: TGTGCCACCAGCAGAGATCTCGGGACTAGCGACTACAATGAGCAGTTCTTC. The V and J genes are TRBV15 and TRBJ2-1; 10 bases match TRBD2. Germline CDR1 reads LNHNV; CDR2 reads YYDKDF (reference sequence). J gave up 3 bases and V 0 bases, and 5 bases lay outside the gene matches. The CDR3 consists of 17 residues. The full variable domain, its missing parts supplied by reference TRBV15 and TRBJ2-1, is DAMVIQNPRYQVTQFGKPVTLSCSQTLNHNVMYWYQQKSSQAPKLLFHYYDKDFNNEADTPDNFQSRRPNTSFCFLDIRSPGLGDTAMYLCATSRDLGTSDYNEQFFGPGTRLTVL.

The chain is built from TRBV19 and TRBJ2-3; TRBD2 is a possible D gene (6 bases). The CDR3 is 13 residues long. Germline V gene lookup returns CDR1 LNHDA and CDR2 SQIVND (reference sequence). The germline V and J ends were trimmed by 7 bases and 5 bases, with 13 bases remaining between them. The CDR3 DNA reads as TGTGCCAGTAAAACGGGGGTGGGAGATACGCAGTATTTT. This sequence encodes CASKTGVGDTQYF.

The CDR3, as DNA: TGTGCCAGCAGTTACAGGGGGCGGCATGGTTCACCCCTCCACTTT. Its translation: CASSYRGRHGSPLHF. This chain uses TRBV6-5 with TRBJ1-6; 7 nucleotides agree with TRBD1. V was clipped by 2 bases and J by 9 bases; unmatched bases: 7. CDR1 and CDR2 from the germline V gene are MNHEY and SVGAGI. This CDR3 region has 15 residues.

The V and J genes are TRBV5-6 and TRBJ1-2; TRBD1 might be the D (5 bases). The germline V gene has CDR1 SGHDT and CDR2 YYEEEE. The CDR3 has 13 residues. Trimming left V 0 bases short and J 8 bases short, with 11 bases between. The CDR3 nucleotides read TGTGCCAGCAGCTTGGCGGGGACTCAAGGCTACACCTTC. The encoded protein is CASSLAGTQGYTF.

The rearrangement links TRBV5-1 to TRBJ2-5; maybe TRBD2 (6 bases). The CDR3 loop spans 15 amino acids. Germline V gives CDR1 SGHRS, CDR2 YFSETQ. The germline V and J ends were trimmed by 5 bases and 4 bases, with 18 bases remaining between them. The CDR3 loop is CASREGRVWGETQYF. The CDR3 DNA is TGCGCCAGCAGGGAGGGACGAGTATGGGGAGAGACCCAGTACTTC.

The DNA for the CDR3 is TGCGCCAGCAGGGGTAACAATGAGCAGTTCTTC. Its translation is CASRGNNEQFF. The gene calls are TRBV10-2 and TRBJ2-1, with unresolved D. This CDR3 region has 11 residues. V was clipped by 6 bases and J by 5 bases, with 5 bases between them. Germline lookup yields CDR1 WSHSY and CDR2 SAAADI.

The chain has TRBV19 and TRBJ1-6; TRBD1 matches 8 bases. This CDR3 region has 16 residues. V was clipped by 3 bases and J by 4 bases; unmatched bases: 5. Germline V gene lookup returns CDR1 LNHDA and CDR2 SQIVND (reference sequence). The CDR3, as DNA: TGTGCCAGTAGTATCGGGACAGGTGGTTATAATTCACCCCTCCACTTT. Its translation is CASSIGTGGYNSPLHF.

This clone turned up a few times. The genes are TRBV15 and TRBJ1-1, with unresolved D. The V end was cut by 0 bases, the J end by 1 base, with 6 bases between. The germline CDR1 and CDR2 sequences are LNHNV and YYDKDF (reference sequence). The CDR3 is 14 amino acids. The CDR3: CATSRDPANTEAFF. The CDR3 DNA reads TGTGCCACCAGCAGAGATCCCGCGAACACTGAAGCTTTCTTT.

The CDR3 bases are TGTGCCTGGGACAGGGACGTACGAGAGACCCAGTACTTC. This sequence encodes CAWDRDVRETQYF. V and J are TRBV30 and TRBJ2-5, with 7 bases matching TRBD1. CDR1 is GTSNPN and CDR2 is SVGIG in the germline V gene (reference sequence). The CDR3 runs 13 residues. The ends lost 5 bases at V and 4 bases at J; junction bases unmatched: 7.